This T cell receptor beta chain derives from a study of T cell repertoires in cytomegalovirus infection. MiXCR, run by TCRdb on the reads, gives a single entry per CDR3 protein. This sample has around 740,000 distinct CDR3 sequences, with 35% found just once. Sequences were obtained from PBMCs. The receptor was isolated from a human donor in good health (CMV status not recorded). Some clones in this sample may be carry-over from other donors' samples.

In nucleotides, the CDR3 is TGTGCCAGCAGTTACAGTGGGAATCCGGGACAGGGATACAATGAGCAGTTCTTC. It translates to CASSYSGNPGQGYNEQFF. The rearrangement uses TRBV6-5 and TRBJ2-1, with TRBD1 identical over 9 bases. Germline values: CDR1 MNHEY, CDR2 SVGAGI. J gave up 4 bases and V 2 bases, and 12 bases lay outside the gene matches. The CDR3 has 18 amino acids.